This T cell receptor (beta chain) was recorded in a study of control samples from healthy donors and cancer patients. Libraries were prepared by immunoSEQ multiplex PCR; TCRdb keeps only in-frame clonotypes and omits some of them. The table records around 140,000 clones, more than 90% of them present only once. The V and J ends lost 3 bases and 6 bases, in that order; junction bases with no gene match: 5. The germline gives CDR1 MNHEY, CDR2 SMNVEV (reference sequence). The CDR3 sequence is 14 residues long. Sequencing was carried out using blood. The clonotype comes from a man younger than 45 in good health. The chain combines TRBV27 with TRBJ1-5; 7 nucleotides agree with TRBD1. The CDR3 DNA reads as TGTGCCAGCAGTTTTAGGGGGCCGGGTCAGCCCCAGCATTTT. Translating it yields CASSFRGPGQPQHF.